Each of the 25 T cell receptor beta chains below was sequenced from the same sample in a study of T cells in localized non-small cell lung cancer. Profiling relied on immunoSEQ multiplex PCR, and the TCRdb table lists in-frame clones only, not all of them. The profile covers some 85,000 clones, with 80% appearing a single time and roughly 21% taken by the ten largest. The input for sequencing was PBMCs, taken before any cancer treatment. These receptors were obtained from a man aged 40 to 70 with stage II squamous cell lung carcinoma.

This chain links TRBV9 with TRBJ2-7; a weak D match, TRBD2 (6 bases). The CDR3 is made up of 14 amino acids. Trimming left V 0 bases short and J 7 bases short, with 14 bases between. CDR1 is SGDLS and CDR2 is YYNGEE in the germline V gene. The CDR3 bases are TGTGCCAGCAGCGTAGAGGGTAGGCGGGGAGAGCAGTACTTC. It yields the protein CASSVEGRRGEQYF.

This chain joins TRBV5-1 and TRBJ2-5; tentative D call: TRBD1 (5 bases). The DNA end is a closer match to TRBJ2-7, so the J assignment may be wrong. Looked up from germline, CDR1 is SGHRS and CDR2 is YFSETQ. The CDR3 consists of 15 residues. CDR3 residues: CASSLYLQGNNEQYF. CDR3 bases: TGCGCCAGCAGCTTGTATCTTCAGGGTAATAACGAGCAGTACTTC.

The chain combines TRBV19 with TRBJ1-5; 7 positions agree with TRBD1. Per the germline V gene, CDR1 is LNHDA and CDR2 is SQIVND (reference sequence). Trimming removed 3 bases from V and 4 bases from J; junction bases left unmatched: 3. The length of the CDR3 is 14 residues. The CDR3 bases are TGTGCCAGTAGTATCACAGGGGTTAATCAGCCCCAGCATTTT. As protein: CASSITGVNQPQHF.

This chain links TRBV11-3 with TRBJ2-5; D gene unclear. CDR1 and CDR2 from the germline V gene are SGHNT and YENEEA. The length of the CDR3 is 13 residues. V was trimmed by 5 bases and J by 1 base, leaving 8 bases between them. CDR3: CASSPASQETQYF. The CDR3 DNA reads TGTGCCAGCAGCCCCGCCAGCCAAGAGACCCAGTACTTC.

The chain combines TRBV28 with TRBJ1-5; TRBD1 matches 9 bases. CDR1 and CDR2 (germline): MDHEN, SYDVKM. The CDR3 contains 14 residues. Trimming took 3 bases from V and 6 from J; bases not matched to a gene: 3. CDR3 nucleotides: TGTGCCAGCAGTTTCCACAGGGGGCTTCAGCCCCAGCATTTT. Encoded protein: CASSFHRGLQPQHF.

The chain carries TRBV6-5 and TRBJ2-3, with unresolved D. Germline CDR1 reads MNHEY; CDR2 reads SVGAGI. This CDR3 comprises 14 residues. V shed 0 bases and J shed 6 bases, with 10 bases lying between them. The CDR3 DNA is TGTGCCAGCAGTTACTCTATGTGGGGTGATACGCAGTATTTT. Its translation: CASSYSMWGDTQYF.

The chain uses TRBV30 and TRBJ2-6, with 8 bases matching TRBD2. Germline V gene sequence: CDR1 GTSNPN, CDR2 SVGIG (reference sequence). The CDR3 has 18 amino acids. V gave up 5 bases and J gave up 2 bases; unmatched junction bases: 14. The CDR3 DNA sequence: TGTGCCTGGCGGCGGGTAGCGGGACATCCGGCTGGGGCCAACGTCCTGACTTTC. Residues: CAWRRVAGHPAGANVLTF.

The chain couples TRBV5-4 to TRBJ1-3, with D possibly TRBD1 on 5 matching bases. This CDR3 contains 14 residues. The germline V and J ends were trimmed by 4 bases and 7 bases, with 15 bases remaining between them. The germline CDR1 and CDR2 sequences are SGHNT and YYREEE (reference sequence). The CDR3 is CASSPQEGGNTIYF. CDR3 sequence (DNA): TGTGCCAGCAGCCCACAGGAGGGAGGTAACACCATATATTTT.

Only a few counts were recorded for this clone. J is TRBJ2-2 and V is TRBV5-1; either TRBD1 or TRBD2 may supply D (5 bases each). CDR1 is SGHRS and CDR2 is YFSETQ in the germline V gene. The CDR3 sequence is 18 residues long. V was cut by 0 bases and J by 0 bases, with 15 bases left in between. CDR3 sequence: CASSLEFRGRSNTGELFF. The CDR3 DNA reads TGCGCCAGCAGCTTGGAATTCCGGGGACGTTCGAACACCGGGGAGCTGTTTTTT.

This clone was seen a few times. This chain uses TRBV7-6 with TRBJ2-6; D gene ambiguous. V was trimmed by 5 bases and J by 0 bases, leaving 20 bases between them. This CDR3 region has 19 residues. Germline CDR1 and CDR2: SGHVS and FNYEAQ. CDR3: CASSAAVGHGDSGANVLTF. The CDR3 DNA is TGTGCCAGCAGCGCCGCGGTAGGGCACGGAGACTCTGGGGCCAACGTCCTGACTTTC.

The chain employs TRBV28 and TRBJ1-2, with unresolved D. The V and J ends lost 3 bases and 5 bases respectively, with 16 bases between them. The CDR3 is made up of 15 amino acids. Germline V gene data show CDR1 as MDHEN and CDR2 as SYDVKM. CDR3 residues: CASSLPSHQAYGYTF. The CDR3 nucleotides read TGTGCCAGCAGTTTGCCGTCTCACCAAGCATATGGCTACACCTTC.

This clone was seen a single time. V is TRBV19 and J is TRBJ2-7; D unresolved. The CDR3 has 13 amino acids. Germline V CDR1 and CDR2: LNHDA, SQIVND (reference sequence). V was clipped by 3 bases and J by 5 bases, with 11 bases between them. The CDR3 loop reads CASSMATWNEQYF. In nucleotides, the CDR3 is TGTGCCAGTAGTATGGCAACATGGAACGAGCAGTACTTC.

The V gene is TRBV2, the J gene TRBJ1-4; 8 bases line up with TRBD1. This CDR3 comprises 12 residues. V shed 5 bases and J 8 bases; nucleotides not matched to a gene: 1. The germline CDR1 and CDR2 sequences are SNHLY and FYNNEI. This CDR3 is CASSRQGEKLFF. DNA of the CDR3: TGTGCCAGCAGTCGACAGGGGGAAAAACTGTTTTTT.

The chain uses TRBV5-1 and TRBJ1-2; 10 positions agree with TRBD1. Germline V gene lookup returns CDR1 SGHRS and CDR2 YFSETQ. This CDR3 spans 17 amino acids. The J segment lost 4 bases and the V segment lost 1 base, leaving 10 bases of the junction unmatched. The CDR3 nucleotides read TGCGCCAGCAGCTTGTCGGGACAGGGGACCGGCTCCTATGGCTACACCTTC. Amino acid sequence: CASSLSGQGTGSYGYTF.

V gene TRBV28 combines with J gene TRBJ2-7, with D perhaps assigned TRBD1 or TRBD2 (6 bases each). CDR3 length: 13 amino acids. The germline V and J ends were trimmed by 4 bases and 4 bases, with 11 bases remaining between them. Germline V gives CDR1 MDHEN, CDR2 SYDVKM. CDR3 region: CASSSTGRYEQYF. The CDR3 DNA reads TGTGCCAGCAGTTCCACAGGGAGGTACGAGCAGTACTTC.

This chain connects TRBV7-2 to TRBJ1-2; D is unresolved. This CDR3 has 13 residues. V was trimmed by 5 bases and J by 4 bases, leaving 11 bases between them. Germline V gives CDR1 SGHTA, CDR2 FQGNSA. As DNA, the CDR3 is TGTGCCAGCAGCGCCGTGGAGGGCTATGGCTACACCTTC. Translation gives CASSAVEGYGYTF.

The V and J genes are TRBV27 and TRBJ2-1; D not certain. Trimming pared 8 bases from V and 0 bases from J, leaving 11 bases between. There are 14 residues in the CDR3. CDR1 is MNHEY, CDR2 SMNVEV, per germline (reference sequence). The chain's CDR3 is CASGAHSSYNEQFF. For the CDR3, the DNA is TGTGCCAGCGGAGCTCATAGCTCCTACAATGAGCAGTTCTTC.

This chain links TRBV15 with TRBJ2-5, with D perhaps TRBD2 (5 bases). The CDR3 loop spans 12 amino acids. The V end was cut by 8 bases, the J end by 5 bases, with 12 bases between. Germline V gives CDR1 LNHNV, CDR2 YYDKDF (reference sequence). CDR3 DNA sequence: TGTGCCACCGCCCGGGGATTGGAGACCCAGTACTTC. It encodes CATARGLETQYF.

The chain employs TRBV29-1 and TRBJ2-7; D possibly corresponds to TRBD1 (6 bases). In germline, CDR1 is SQVTM, CDR2 ANQGSEA. The CDR3 is 12 amino acids. The V and J ends lost 4 bases and 5 bases respectively, with 12 bases between them. The DNA for the CDR3 is TGCAGCGTTGTTCACAGGGTGAACGAGCAGTACTTC. Translating gives CSVVHRVNEQYF.

The CDR3 reads CASSQDIRLDRNEQFF. The CDR3 DNA reads as TGTGCCAGCAGCCAAGATATCCGACTAGACCGCAATGAGCAGTTCTTC. The J gene is TRBJ2-1, the V gene TRBV4-2; D might be TRBD2 (6 bases). V was clipped by 0 bases and J by 6 bases, with 15 bases between them. CDR1 is LGHNA and CDR2 is YNFKEQ in the germline V gene. CDR3 length: 16 amino acids.

The gene calls are TRBV7-9 and TRBJ2-5; 10 bases are a match to TRBD1. The CDR3 has 19 amino acids. Germline lookup yields CDR1 SEHNR and CDR2 FQNEAQ (reference sequence). V lost 4 bases and J lost 1; bases outside the gene matches: 15. The CDR3 DNA reads as TGTGCCAGCAGCTCGACCTTAGGCGGGACAGGGGAGGCCCAAGAGACCCAGTACTTC. Its protein product is CASSSTLGGTGEAQETQYF.

The chain links TRBV9 to TRBJ2-5; D uncertain. V was pared by 0 bases and J by 8 bases, with 11 bases between. This CDR3 has 13 residues. Germline loops: CDR1 SGDLS, CDR2 YYNGEE. DNA of the CDR3: TGTGCCAGCAGCGTAGGTTTGGATGGAACCCAGTACTTC. Translating it yields CASSVGLDGTQYF.

This chain connects TRBV27 to TRBJ1-1; D is unclear. Germline lookup yields CDR1 MNHEY and CDR2 SMNVEV (reference sequence). This CDR3 region has 16 residues. The ends were cut back, 2 bases at V and 4 bases at J, with 17 bases in the middle. For the CDR3, the DNA is TGTGCCAGCAGTTTAGGTAAGGGAGGATTGGTCACTGAAGCTTTCTTT. Its protein product is CASSLGKGGLVTEAFF.

V is TRBV18 and J is TRBJ2-5; D is unclear. Trimming shortened V by 4 bases and J by 4 bases, and 7 bases separated the two germline ends. CDR3 length equals 12 residues. In germline, CDR1 is KGHSH, CDR2 LQKENI. The CDR3 spells CASSRPSETQYF. For the CDR3, the DNA is TGTGCCAGCTCACGACCCTCAGAGACCCAGTACTTC.

This clone was seen a few times. The J gene is TRBJ1-1, the V gene TRBV6-1, with D perhaps matching TRBD1 (5 bases). CDR3 size: 15 residues. The ends were cut back, 6 bases at V and 3 bases at J, with 17 bases in the middle. The V gene's germline CDR1 is MNHNS and CDR2 SASEGT. CDR3 nucleotides: TGTGCCAGCAGGAGGCAGTGGGGGGGGGACACTGAAGCTTTCTTT. Translation gives CASRRQWGGDTEAFF.